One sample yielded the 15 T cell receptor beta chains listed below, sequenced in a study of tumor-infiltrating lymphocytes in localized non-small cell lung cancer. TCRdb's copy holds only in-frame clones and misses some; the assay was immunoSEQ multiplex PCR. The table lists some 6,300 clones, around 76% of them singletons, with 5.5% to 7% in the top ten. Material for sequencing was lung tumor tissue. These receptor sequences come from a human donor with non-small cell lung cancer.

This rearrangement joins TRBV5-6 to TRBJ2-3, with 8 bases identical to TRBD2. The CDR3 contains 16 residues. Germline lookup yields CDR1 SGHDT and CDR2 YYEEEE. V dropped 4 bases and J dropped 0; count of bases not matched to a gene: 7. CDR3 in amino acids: CASSPRLAGSTDTQYF. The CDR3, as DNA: TGTGCCAGCAGCCCCCGGCTAGCGGGCAGCACAGATACGCAGTATTTT.

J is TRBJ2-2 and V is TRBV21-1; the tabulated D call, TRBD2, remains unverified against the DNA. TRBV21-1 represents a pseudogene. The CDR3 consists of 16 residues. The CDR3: CASSPRSGKFTGELFF. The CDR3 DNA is TGTGCCAGCAGCCCCCGTAGCGGGAAATTTACCGGGGAGCTGTTTTTT.

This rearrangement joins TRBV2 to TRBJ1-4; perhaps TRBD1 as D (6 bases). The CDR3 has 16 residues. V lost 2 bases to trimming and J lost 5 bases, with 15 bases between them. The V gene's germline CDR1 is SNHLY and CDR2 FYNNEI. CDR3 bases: TGTGCCAGCAGTGAAAATCGAGCGGGGGGCAATGAAAAACTGTTTTTT. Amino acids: CASSENRAGGNEKLFF.

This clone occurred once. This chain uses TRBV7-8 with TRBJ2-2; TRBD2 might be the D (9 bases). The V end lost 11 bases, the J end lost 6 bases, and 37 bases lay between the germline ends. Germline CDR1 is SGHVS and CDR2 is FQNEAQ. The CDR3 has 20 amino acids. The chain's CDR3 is CAGGASGQGAASGIAGELFF. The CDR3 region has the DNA TGTGCCGGGGGGGCCTCGGGGCAGGGGGCCGCTAGCGGGATAGCCGGGGAGCTGTTTTTT.

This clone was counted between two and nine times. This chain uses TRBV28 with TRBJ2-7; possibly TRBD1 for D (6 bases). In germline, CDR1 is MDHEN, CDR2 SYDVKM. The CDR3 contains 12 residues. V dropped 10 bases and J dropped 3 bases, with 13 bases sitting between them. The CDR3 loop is CATLGAIYEQYF. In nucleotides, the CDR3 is TGTGCCACCCTGGGGGCTATCTACGAGCAGTACTTC. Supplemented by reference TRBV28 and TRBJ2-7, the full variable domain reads DVKVTQSSRYLVKRTGEKVFLECVQDMDHENMFWYRQDPGLGLRLIYFSYDVKMKEKGDIPEGYSVSREKKERFSLILESASTNQTSMYLCATLGAIYEQYFGPGTRLTVT.

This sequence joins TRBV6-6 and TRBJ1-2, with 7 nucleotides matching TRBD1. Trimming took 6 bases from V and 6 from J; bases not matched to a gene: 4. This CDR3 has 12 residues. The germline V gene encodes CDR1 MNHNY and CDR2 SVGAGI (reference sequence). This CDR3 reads CASSFGQDGYTF. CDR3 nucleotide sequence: TGTGCCAGCAGCTTTGGACAGGATGGCTACACCTTC.

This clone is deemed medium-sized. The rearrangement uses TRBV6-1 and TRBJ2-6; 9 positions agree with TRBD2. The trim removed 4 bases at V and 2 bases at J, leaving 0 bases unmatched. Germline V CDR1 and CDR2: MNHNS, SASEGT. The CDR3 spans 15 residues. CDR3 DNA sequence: TGTGCCAGCAGTGCTAGCGGGACTGGGGCCAACGTCCTGACTTTC. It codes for CASSASGTGANVLTF.

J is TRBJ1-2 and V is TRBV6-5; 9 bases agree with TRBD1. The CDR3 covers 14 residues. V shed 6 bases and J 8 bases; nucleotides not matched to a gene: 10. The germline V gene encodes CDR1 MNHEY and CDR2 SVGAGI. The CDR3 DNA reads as TGTGCCAGCAGCCAGGGACAGGGTTCAGAGGGCTACACCTTC. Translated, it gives CASSQGQGSEGYTF.

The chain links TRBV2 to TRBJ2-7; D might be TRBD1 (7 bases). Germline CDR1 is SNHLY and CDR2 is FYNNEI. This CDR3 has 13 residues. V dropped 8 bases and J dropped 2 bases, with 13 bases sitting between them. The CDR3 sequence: CASGGQRAYEQYF. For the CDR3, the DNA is TGTGCCAGCGGGGGACAGCGGGCCTACGAGCAGTACTTC. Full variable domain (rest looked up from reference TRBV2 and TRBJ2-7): EPEVTQTPSHQVTQMGQEVILRCVPISNHLYFYWYRQILGQKVEFLVSFYNNEISEKSEIFDDQFSVERPDGSNFTLKIRSTKLEDSAMYFCASGGQRAYEQYFGPGTRLTVT.

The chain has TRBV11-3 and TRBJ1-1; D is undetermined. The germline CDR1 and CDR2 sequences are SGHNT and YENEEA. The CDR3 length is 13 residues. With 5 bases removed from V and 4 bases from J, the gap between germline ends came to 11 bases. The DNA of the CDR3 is TGTGCCAGCAGCAAAGGGTGGCGCACTGAAGCTTTCTTT. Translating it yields CASSKGWRTEAFF.

The DNA of the CDR3 is TGTGCCAGCAGCCAGCAGATTCAAGAGACCCAGTACTTC. It translates to CASSQQIQETQYF. The V gene is TRBV11-1, the J gene TRBJ2-5; unclear D gene. Germline lookup yields CDR1 SGHAT and CDR2 FQDESV (reference sequence). Trimming took 5 bases from V and 2 from J, leaving 9 bases between them. CDR3 length: 13 amino acids.

The DNA for the CDR3 is TGTGCCAGTAGTATGGGGAGCACAGATACGCAGTATTTT. Protein product: CASSMGSTDTQYF. V and J are TRBV19 and TRBJ2-3; D unresolved. The CDR3 covers 13 residues. Germline V gene sequence: CDR1 LNHDA, CDR2 SQIVND (reference sequence). Between the trimmed V and J ends, which lost 3 bases and 0 bases, there was a span of 4 bases.

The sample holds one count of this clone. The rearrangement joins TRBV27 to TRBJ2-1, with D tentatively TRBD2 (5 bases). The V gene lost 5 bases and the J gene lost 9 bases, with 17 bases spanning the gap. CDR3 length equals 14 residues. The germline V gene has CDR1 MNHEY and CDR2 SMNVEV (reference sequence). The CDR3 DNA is TGTGCCAGCAGTCTTCAGATAGGGAGCGCTGAGCAGTTCTTC. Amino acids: CASSLQIGSAEQFF.

The DNA for the CDR3 is TGTGCCAGCAGCACCGAACTAGGGATAAGGGTCAATGAGCAGTTCTTC. Translated, it gives CASSTELGIRVNEQFF. The rearrangement uses TRBV7-2 and TRBJ2-1; maybe TRBD2 (5 bases). The CDR3 is 16 residues long. The germline V gene encodes CDR1 SGHTA and CDR2 FQGNSA. The germline V and J ends were trimmed by 5 bases and 6 bases, with 20 bases remaining between them.

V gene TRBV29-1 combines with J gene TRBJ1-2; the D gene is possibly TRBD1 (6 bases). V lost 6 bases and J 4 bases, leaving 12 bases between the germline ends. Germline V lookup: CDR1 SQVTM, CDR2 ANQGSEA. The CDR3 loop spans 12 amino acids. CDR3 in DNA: TGCAGCGTCGGCGAGACAGGCTATGGCTACACCTTC. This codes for CSVGETGYGYTF.